This TCR beta chain was identified during a study of blood T cell repertoires in COVID-19. Looking at the study overall: Sites in the United States, Italy and Spain provided acute and convalescent COVID-19 samples. Nucleic acid was either cDNA or gDNA, and it came from T cells, B-cell-depleted T cells, or PBMCs.

Sequenced by immunoSEQ multiplex PCR; TCRdb stores in-frame clones only, minus some. The sample lists fewer than 150,000 clones; roughly 84% were seen once. This TCR was sampled from a man between 40 and 49 years old with acute or convalescent COVID-19. Sequencing was done on a sample of peripheral blood.

CDR3 amino acids: CASSLKGKGLTGGDNNNEQFF. CDR3 sequence (DNA): TGTGCCAGCAGCTTAAAGGGAAAGGGGCTAACAGGGGGTGATAACAACAATGAGCAGTTCTTC. The rearrangement joins TRBV7-3 to TRBJ2-1; 8 bases are a match to TRBD1. The CDR3 sequence is 21 residues long. With 1 base clipped from V and 5 bases from J, the junction kept 22 bases outside the gene matches. CDR1 is SGHTA, CDR2 FQGTGA, per germline.